This T cell receptor beta chain is from a study of T cell responses to AZD1222 COVID-19 vaccine. Study observations and caveats: After two AZD1222 doses, spike-specific TCR breadth and depth rose versus day 0. Variant regions that are unmutated are reportedly the target of nearly half of spike-specific TCRs. Donors were chiefly white British, with a greater number of females, and clonal diversity was perhaps underestimated. Seropositive AZD1222 recipients at baseline numbered only 6 or 7.

Sequencing used immunoSEQ multiplex PCR; TCRdb keeps in-frame clones, though not all of them. Of over 120,000 clones in the sample, 88% are singletons; the top ten hold about 5.4%. Note on this clone: The antigen remains unidentified.

The CDR3 spans 16 residues. The germline CDR1 and CDR2 sequences are SGHTS and YDEGEE. Trimming took off 4 bases at V and 6 bases at J, with 19 bases between the two ends. The TCR sequence derives from an adult who received the MenACWY meningococcal vaccine as a control. This sequence joins TRBV5-8 and TRBJ2-2, with D possibly being TRBD1 or TRBD2 (5 bases each). Sequenced material: peripheral blood, taken 28 days after the second dose of the MenACWY control vaccine. CDR3 DNA: TGTGCCAGCAGCCCCCACCTGGGCTGGGGACCCGGGGAGCTGTTTTTT. The encoded protein is CASSPHLGWGPGELFF.